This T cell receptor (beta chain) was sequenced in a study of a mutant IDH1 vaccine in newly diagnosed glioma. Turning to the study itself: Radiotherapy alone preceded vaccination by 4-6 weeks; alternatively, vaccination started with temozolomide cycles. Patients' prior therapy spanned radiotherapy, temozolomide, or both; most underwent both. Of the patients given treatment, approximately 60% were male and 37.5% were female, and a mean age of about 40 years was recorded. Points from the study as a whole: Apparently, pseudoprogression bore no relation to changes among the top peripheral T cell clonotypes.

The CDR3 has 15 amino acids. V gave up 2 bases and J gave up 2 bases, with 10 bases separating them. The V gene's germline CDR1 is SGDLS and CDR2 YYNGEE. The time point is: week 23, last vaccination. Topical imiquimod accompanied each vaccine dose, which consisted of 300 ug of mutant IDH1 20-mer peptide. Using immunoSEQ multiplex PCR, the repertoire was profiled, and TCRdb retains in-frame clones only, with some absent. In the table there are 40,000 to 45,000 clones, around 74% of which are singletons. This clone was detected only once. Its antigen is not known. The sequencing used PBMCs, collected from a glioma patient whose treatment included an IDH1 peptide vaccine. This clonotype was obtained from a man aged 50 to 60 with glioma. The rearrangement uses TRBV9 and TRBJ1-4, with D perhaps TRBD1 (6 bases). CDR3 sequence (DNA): TGTGCCAGCAGCGTCACAGGGAGGACTAATGAAAAACTGTTTTTT. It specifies CASSVTGRTNEKLFF.